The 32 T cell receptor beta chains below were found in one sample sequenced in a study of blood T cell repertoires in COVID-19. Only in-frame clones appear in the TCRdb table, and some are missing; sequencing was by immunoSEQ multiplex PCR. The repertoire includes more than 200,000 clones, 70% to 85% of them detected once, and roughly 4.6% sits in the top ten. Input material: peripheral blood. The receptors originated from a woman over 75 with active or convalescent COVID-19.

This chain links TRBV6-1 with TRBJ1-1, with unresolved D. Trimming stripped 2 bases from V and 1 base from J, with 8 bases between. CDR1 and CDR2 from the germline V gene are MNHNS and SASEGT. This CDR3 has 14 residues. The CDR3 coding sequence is TGTGCCAGCAGTGAAAACTTCCAGAACACTGAAGCTTTCTTT. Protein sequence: CASSENFQNTEAFF.

The CDR3 loop is CASSLGAGAQETQYF. CDR3 DNA: TGTGCCAGCAGCTTAGGGGCAGGGGCCCAAGAGACCCAGTACTTC. The chain recombines TRBV11-2 with TRBJ2-5, with a tentative D call TRBD1 (6 bases). Trimming stripped 1 base from V and 1 base from J, with 10 bases between. This CDR3 is built from 15 residues. Germline CDR1 SGHAT, CDR2 FQNNGV.

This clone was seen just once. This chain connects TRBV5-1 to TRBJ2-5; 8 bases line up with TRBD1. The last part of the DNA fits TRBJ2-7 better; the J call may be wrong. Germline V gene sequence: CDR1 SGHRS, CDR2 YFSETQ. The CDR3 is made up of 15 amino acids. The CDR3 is CASSPGQGFLYEQYF. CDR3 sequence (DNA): TGCGCCAGCAGCCCAGGACAGGGTTTTCTCTACGAGCAGTACTTC.

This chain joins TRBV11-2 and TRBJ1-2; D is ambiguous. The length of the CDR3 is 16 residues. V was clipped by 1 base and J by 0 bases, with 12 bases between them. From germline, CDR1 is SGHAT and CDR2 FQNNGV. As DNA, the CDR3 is TGTGCCAGCAGCTTAGCGTACACCACCTCTAACTATGGCTACACCTTC. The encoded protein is CASSLAYTTSNYGYTF.

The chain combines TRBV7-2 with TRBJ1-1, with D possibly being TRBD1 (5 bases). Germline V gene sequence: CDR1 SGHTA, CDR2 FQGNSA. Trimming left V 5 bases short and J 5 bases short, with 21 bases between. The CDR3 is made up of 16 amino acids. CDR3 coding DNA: TGTGCCAGCAGCCCACGGGGGGGGTGGTTGGGAACTGAAGCTTTCTTT. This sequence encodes CASSPRGGWLGTEAFF.

The CDR3 sequence: CASSEGPGGSGELFF. The DNA for the CDR3 is TGTGCCAGCAGCGAGGGCCCGGGGGGTTCCGGGGAGCTGTTTTTT. The rearrangement joins TRBV9 to TRBJ2-2, with 7 bases identical to TRBD2. V lost 3 bases and J lost 6; bases outside the gene matches: 8. There are 15 residues in the CDR3. Germline V gives CDR1 SGDLS, CDR2 YYNGEE.

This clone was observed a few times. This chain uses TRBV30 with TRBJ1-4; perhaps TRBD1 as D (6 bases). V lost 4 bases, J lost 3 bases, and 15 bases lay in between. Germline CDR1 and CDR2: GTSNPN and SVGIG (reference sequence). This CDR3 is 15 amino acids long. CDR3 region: CAWKALGAANEKLFF. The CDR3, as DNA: TGTGCCTGGAAGGCGCTGGGGGCGGCTAATGAAAAACTGTTTTTT.

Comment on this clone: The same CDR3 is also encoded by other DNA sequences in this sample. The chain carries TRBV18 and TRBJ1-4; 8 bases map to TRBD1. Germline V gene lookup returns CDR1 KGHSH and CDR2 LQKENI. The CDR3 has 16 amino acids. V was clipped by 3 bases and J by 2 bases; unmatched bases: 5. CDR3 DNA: TGTGCCAGCTCACCCGCGACAGGGGTCACTAATGAAAAACTGTTTTTT. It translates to CASSPATGVTNEKLFF.

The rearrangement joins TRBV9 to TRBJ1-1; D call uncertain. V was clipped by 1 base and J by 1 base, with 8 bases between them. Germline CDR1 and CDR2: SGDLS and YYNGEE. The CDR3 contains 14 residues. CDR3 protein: CASSVRSGNTEAFF. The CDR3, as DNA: TGTGCCAGCAGCGTACGCTCAGGGAACACTGAAGCTTTCTTT.

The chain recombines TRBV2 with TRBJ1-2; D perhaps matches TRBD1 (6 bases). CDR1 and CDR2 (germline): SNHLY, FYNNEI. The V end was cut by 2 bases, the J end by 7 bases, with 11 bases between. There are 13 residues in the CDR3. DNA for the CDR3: TGTGCCAGCAGTGAAAGACAGGTCGGTGGCTACACCTTC. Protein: CASSERQVGGYTF. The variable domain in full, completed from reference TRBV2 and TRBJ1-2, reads EPEVTQTPSHQVTQMGQEVILRCVPISNHLYFYWYRQILGQKVEFLVSFYNNEISEKSEIFDDQFSVERPDGSNFTLKIRSTKLEDSAMYFCASSERQVGGYTFGSGTRLTVV.

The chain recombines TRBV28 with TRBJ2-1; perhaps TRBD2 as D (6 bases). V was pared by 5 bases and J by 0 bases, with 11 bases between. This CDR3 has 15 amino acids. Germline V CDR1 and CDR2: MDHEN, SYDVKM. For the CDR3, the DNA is TGTGCCAGCAGTAGAGGAGGGGCCTCCTACAATGAGCAGTTCTTC. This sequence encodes CASSRGGASYNEQFF.

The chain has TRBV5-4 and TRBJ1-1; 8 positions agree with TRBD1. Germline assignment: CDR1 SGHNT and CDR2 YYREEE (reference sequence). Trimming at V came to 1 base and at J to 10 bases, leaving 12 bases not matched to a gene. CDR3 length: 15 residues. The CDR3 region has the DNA TGTGCCAGCAGCTTGAGCGGACAGGGAATCTTTGGAGCTTTCTTT. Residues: CASSLSGQGIFGAFF. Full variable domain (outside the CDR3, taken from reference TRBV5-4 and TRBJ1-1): ETGVTQSPTHLIKTRGQQVTLRCSSQSGHNTVSWYQQALGQGPQFIFQYYREEENGRGNFPPRFSGLQFPNYSSELNVNALELDDSALYLCASSLSGQGIFGAFFGQGTRLTVV.

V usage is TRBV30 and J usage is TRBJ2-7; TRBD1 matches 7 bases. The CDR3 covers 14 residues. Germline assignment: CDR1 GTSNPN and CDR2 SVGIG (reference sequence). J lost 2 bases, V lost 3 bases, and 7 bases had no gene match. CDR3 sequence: CAWRTGQLAYEQYF. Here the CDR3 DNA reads TGTGCCTGGAGGACGGGACAGTTAGCCTACGAGCAGTACTTC.

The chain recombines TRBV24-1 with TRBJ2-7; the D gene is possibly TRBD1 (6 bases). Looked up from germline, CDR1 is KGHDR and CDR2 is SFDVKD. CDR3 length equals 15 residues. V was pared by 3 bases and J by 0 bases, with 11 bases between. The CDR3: CATSDRQGTSYEQYF. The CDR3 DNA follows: TGTGCCACCAGTGATCGGCAGGGGACCTCCTACGAGCAGTACTTC.

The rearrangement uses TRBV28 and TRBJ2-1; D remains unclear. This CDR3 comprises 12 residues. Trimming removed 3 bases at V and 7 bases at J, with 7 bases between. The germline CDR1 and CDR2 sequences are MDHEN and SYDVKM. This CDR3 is CASSFGSNEQFF. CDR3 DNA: TGTGCCAGCAGTTTCGGGTCGAATGAGCAGTTCTTC.

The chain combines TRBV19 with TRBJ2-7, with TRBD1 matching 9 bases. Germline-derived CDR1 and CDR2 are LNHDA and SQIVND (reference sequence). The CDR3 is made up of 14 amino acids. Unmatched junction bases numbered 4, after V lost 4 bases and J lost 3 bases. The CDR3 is CASSRDRVGYEQYF. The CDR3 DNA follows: TGTGCCAGTAGTAGGGACAGGGTCGGCTACGAGCAGTACTTC.

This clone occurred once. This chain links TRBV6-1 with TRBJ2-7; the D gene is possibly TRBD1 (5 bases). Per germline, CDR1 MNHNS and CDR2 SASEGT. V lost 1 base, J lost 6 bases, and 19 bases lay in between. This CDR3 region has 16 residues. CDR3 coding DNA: TGTGCCAGCAGTGAAGGTCCGGGCAGGGTAGTAAGCGAGCAGTACTTC. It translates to CASSEGPGRVVSEQYF.

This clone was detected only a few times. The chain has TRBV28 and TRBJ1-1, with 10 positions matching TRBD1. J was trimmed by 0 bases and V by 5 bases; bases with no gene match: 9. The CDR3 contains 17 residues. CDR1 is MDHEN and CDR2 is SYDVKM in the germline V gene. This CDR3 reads CASSPRDRGAMNTEAFF. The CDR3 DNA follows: TGTGCCAGCAGTCCCAGGGACAGGGGAGCCATGAACACTGAAGCTTTCTTT.

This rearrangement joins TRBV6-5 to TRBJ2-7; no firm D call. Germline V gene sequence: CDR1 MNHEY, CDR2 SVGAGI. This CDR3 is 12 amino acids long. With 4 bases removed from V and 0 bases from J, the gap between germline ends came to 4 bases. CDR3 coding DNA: TGTGCCAGCAGTTCCGGCTCCTACGAGCAGTACTTC. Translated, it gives CASSSGSYEQYF.

In DNA, the CDR3 is TGTGCCAGCAGCCAAAGGTCCAGCGGAAAAAGCACAGATACGCAGTATTTT. Residues: CASSQRSSGKSTDTQYF. The J gene is TRBJ2-3, the V gene TRBV14; D is possibly TRBD2 (5 bases). Germline V CDR1 and CDR2: SGHDN, FVKESK. The V and J ends lost 2 bases and 0 bases respectively, with 15 bases between them. This CDR3 region has 17 residues.

The CDR3 sequence: CASSIPSGWTGGQTDTQYF. In DNA form, the CDR3 reads TGTGCCAGTAGTATACCCTCTGGTTGGACGGGGGGACAAACAGATACGCAGTATTTT. The J gene is TRBJ2-3, the V gene TRBV19; possible D gene TRBD2, 7 bases. Trimming took 2 bases from V and 3 from J, leaving 24 bases between them. The germline CDR1 and CDR2 sequences are LNHDA and SQIVND (reference sequence). This CDR3 spans 19 amino acids.

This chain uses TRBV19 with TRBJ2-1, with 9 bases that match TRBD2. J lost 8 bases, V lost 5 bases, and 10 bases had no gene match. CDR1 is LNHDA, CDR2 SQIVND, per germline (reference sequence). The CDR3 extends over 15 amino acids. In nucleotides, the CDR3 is TGTGCCAGTAGTTGGGCGGGAGGGCCCTGGGATGAGCAGTTCTTC. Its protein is CASSWAGGPWDEQFF.

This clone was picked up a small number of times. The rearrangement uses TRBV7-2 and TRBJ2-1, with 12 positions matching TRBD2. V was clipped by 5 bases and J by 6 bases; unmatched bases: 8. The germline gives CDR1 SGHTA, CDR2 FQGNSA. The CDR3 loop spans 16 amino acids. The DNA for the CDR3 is TGTGCCAGCAGCGGCCGAGGACTAGCGGGGCTCAATGAGCAGTTCTTC. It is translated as CASSGRGLAGLNEQFF.

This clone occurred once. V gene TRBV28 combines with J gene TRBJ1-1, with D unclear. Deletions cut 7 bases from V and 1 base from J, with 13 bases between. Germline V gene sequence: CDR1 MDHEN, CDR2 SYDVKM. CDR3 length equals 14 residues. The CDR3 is CASNTPRKNTEAFF. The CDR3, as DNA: TGTGCCAGCAACACCCCGAGGAAGAACACTGAAGCTTTCTTT.

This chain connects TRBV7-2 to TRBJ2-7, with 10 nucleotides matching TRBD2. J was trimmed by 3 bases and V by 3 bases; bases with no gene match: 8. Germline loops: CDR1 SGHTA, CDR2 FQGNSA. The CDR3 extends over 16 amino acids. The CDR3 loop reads CASSFSGTSAVYEQYF. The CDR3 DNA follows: TGTGCCAGCAGCTTCTCGGGGACTAGCGCGGTCTACGAGCAGTACTTC.

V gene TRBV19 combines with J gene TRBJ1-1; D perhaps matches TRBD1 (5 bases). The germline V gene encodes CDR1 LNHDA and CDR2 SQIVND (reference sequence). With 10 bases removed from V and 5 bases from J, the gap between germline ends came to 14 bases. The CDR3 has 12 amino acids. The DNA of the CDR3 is TGTGCCAAATACGGGGGGGAGACTGAAGCTTTCTTT. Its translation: CAKYGGETEAFF.

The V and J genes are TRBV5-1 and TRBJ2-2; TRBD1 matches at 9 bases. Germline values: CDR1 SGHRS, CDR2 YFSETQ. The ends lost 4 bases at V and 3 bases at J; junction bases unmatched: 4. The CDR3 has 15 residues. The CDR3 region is CASSDRQGDTGELFF. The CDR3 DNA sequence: TGCGCCAGCAGCGATAGACAGGGGGACACCGGGGAGCTGTTTTTT.

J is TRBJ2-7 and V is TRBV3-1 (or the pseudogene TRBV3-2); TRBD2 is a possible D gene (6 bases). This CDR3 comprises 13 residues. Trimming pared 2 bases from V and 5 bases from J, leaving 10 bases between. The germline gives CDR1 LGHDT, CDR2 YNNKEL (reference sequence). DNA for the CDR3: TGTGCCAGCAGCCAAACTTGGAGGGACGAGCAGTACTTC. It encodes CASSQTWRDEQYF.

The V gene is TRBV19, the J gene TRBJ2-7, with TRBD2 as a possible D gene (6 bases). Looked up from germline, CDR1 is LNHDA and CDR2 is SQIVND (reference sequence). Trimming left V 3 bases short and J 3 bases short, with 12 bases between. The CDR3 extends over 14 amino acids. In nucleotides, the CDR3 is TGTGCCAGTAGTATCGGGGGACGGCACTACGAGCAGTACTTC. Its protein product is CASSIGGRHYEQYF.

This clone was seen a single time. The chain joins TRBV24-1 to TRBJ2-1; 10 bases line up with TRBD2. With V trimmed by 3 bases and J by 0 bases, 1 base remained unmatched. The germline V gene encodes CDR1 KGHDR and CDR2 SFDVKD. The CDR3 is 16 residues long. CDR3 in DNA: TGTGCCACCAGTGATGCTAGCGGGGGCTCCTACAATGAGCAGTTCTTC. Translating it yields CATSDASGGSYNEQFF.

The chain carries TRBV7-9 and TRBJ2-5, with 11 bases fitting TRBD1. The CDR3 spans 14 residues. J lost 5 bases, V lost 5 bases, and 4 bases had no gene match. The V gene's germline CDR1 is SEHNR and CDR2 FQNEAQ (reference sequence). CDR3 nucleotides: TGTGCCAGCAGCCCGGGACAGGGGGGGGAGACCCAGTACTTC. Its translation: CASSPGQGGETQYF.

This CDR3 is CASSLSGTLGYNEQFF. DNA for the CDR3: TGTGCCAGCAGCTTGTCGGGAACCCTAGGGTACAATGAGCAGTTCTTC. J is TRBJ2-1 and V is TRBV11-3; D is perhaps TRBD2 (5 bases). Trimming stripped 3 bases from V and 4 bases from J, with 16 bases between. CDR3 size: 16 residues. CDR1 and CDR2 (germline): SGHNT, YENEEA.